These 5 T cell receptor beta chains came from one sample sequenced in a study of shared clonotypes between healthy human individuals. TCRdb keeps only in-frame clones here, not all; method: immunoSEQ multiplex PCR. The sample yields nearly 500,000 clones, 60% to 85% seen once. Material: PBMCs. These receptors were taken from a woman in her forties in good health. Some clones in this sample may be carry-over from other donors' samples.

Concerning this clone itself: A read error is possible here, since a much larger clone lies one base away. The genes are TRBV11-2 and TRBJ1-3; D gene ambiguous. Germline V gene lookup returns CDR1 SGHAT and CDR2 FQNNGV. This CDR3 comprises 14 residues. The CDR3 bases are TGTGCCAGCAACTTAGAGGTTCTAGGAAACACCATATATTTT. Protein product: CASNLEVLGNTIYF.

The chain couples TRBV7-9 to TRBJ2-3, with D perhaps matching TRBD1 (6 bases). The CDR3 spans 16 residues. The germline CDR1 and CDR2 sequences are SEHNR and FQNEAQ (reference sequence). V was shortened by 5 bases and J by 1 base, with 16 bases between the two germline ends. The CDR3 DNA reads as TGTGCCAGCAGCGATCCCAGGGGTTTGGGCACAGATACGCAGTATTTT. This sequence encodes CASSDPRGLGTDTQYF. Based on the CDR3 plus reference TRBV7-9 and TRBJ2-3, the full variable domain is DTGVSQNPRHKITKRGQNVTFRCDPISEHNRLYWYRQTLGQGPEFLTYFQNEAQLEKSRLLSDRFSAERPKGSFSTLEIQRTEQGDSAMYLCASSDPRGLGTDTQYFGPGTRLTVL.

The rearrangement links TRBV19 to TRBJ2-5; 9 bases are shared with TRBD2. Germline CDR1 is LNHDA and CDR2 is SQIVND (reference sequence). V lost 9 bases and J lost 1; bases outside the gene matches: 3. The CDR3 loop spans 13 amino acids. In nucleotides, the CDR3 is TGTGCCAGCAGACTAGCGGCCCAAGAGACCCAGTACTTC. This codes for CASRLAAQETQYF.

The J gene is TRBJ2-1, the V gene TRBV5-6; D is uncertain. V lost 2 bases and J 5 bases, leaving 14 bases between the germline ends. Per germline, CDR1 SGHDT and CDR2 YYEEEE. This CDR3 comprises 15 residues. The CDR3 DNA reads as TGTGCCAGCAGCTTATTAGTCTTCCAACACAATGAGCAGTTCTTC. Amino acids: CASSLLVFQHNEQFF.

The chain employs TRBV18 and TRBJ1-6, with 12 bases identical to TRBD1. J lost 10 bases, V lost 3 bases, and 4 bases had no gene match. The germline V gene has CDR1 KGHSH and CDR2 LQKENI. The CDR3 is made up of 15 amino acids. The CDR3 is CASSPGTGGQSPLHF. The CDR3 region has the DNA TGTGCCAGCTCACCCGGGACAGGGGGCCAATCACCCCTCCACTTT.